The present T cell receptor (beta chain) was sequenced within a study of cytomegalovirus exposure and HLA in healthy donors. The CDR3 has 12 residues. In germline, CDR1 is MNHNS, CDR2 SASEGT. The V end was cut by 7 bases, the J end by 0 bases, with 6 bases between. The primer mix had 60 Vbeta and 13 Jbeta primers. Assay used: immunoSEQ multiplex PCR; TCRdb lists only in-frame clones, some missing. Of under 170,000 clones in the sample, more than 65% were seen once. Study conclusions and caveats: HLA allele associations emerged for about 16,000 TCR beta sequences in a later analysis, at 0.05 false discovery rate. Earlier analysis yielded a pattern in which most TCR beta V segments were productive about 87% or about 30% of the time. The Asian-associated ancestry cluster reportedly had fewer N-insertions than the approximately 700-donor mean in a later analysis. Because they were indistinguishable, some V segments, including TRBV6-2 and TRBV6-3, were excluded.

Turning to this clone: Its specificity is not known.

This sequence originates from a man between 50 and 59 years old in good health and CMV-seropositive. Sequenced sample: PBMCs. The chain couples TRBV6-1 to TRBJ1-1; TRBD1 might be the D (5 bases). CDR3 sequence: CASKGVNTEAFF. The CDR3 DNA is TGTGCCAGCAAAGGGGTGAACACTGAAGCTTTCTTT.